This TCR beta chain appears in the sequencing data of a study of shared clonotypes between healthy human individuals (dated by TCRdb to about 2020). For the study in its entirety: The cohort comprised a couple of women and three men aged 18 to 49 years. To estimate repertoire size and how much clonotype sharing occurs between individuals, the study deeply sequenced the blood TCR repertoires of 4 to 6 healthy adults. Between about 0.9 and 9 billion PBMCs per donor were obtained by leukapheresis. For each donor, CD4 naive and CD4 memory were each run on three plates, CD8 naive on two plates, and CD8 memory on one plate. To increase sequencing depth and limit assay-specific biases, TCR repertoire library preparation and sequencing were carried out by different laboratories using diverse techniques.

The donors were healthy, HIV-negative adults with no recently reported acute infections or vaccinations. Only Caucasian adults living in Nashville, Tennessee, USA were represented among the donors. CD8 memory samples consisted of magnetically selected CD45RO+ cells combined with CCR7-negative CD45RA+ effector memory (TemRA) cells. After blood collection by leukapheresis, PBMCs were isolated using Ficoll-Histopaque density gradient centrifugation and then cryopreserved in the vapor phase of liquid nitrogen. Purity and quantity of every magnetically sorted T cell population were checked by analytical flow cytometry. Genomic DNA was isolated from each sorted fraction and quantified by UV absorbance on a Nanodrop 2000c. Study-level results and caveats: Compared with non-shared clonotypes, clonotypes shared by all four sorted-subset donors had higher generation probabilities. The genetic and exposure-history diversity represented was limited by the small number of donors. Rarefaction of sorted-subset datasets indicated incomplete sequencing despite the large sequencing depth. Pairwise subsampling indicated that sequencing depth was expected to affect the degree of clonotype sharing among donors. Estimated clonotype richness was generally larger for naive than for memory subsets. Sharing across a handful of donors was observed for 4.5% to 6.5% of naive CD4, over 3% of naive CD8, roughly 2.4% of memory CD4, and about 0.39% of memory CD8 clonotypes. Only blood was sampled, and tissue TCR repertoires likely differ from those in blood.

Based on the germline V gene, the CDR1 and CDR2 sequences are MGHRA and YSYEKL. Its CDR3 holds 13 amino acids, cysteine through phenylalanine. Here the CDR3 DNA is all that survives: 39 bases in frame from base 1. V sheds 0 bases and J sheds 4 bases, leaving 4 bases between their ends. About this clone itself: Its antigen is not yet known. Per-base qualities were not stored, and no clone one base away is much larger.

Using the deep immunoSEQ assay, TCR CDR3 regions were amplified from genomic DNA by multiplex PCR. For each cell subset, the extracted genomic DNA was distributed evenly across all wells of several immunoSEQ 96-well plates, and each plate served as one replicate. For sorted subsets, about 220 ng of genomic DNA, equivalent to around 30,000 T cell genomes, went into each replicate PCR. The purified libraries were quantified using a Qubit 3.0 fluorometer, sized with a Bioanalyzer 2100, and then quantified again using the KAPA Library Quantification kit. A separate single-read 150-cycle Illumina NextSeq 550 flow cell was used to sequence each immunoSEQ 96-well plate. On the authors' methods: Because the immunoSEQ output held only junctional sequences and lacked quality scores, the filtering could not match the filtering applied to full-length reads. Sequences were annotated with PyIR, a Python wrapper for IgBLAST v1.9, using IMGT germline references to assign V/J genes and CDR3. Reads were removed for weak V/J assignments (E-value above 1e-6), missing CDR3, stop codons, out-of-frame junctions, or ambiguous translated residues. V3J clonotypes were defined as sequences sharing an identical inferred V gene, J gene, and CDR3 amino acid sequence. Percentage overlap between repertoires was computed as shared unique clonotypes divided by the size of the smaller repertoire. Richness of each repertoire was evaluated using RTK rarefaction, the Chao1 estimator, and Recon v2.1 estimates of unobserved clonotypes. For all TCRbeta clonotypes obtained by the gDNA method from a few donors, generation probabilities were computed with OLGA. TCRdb obtained this table from immuneACCESS and retained in-frame rearrangements with V and J assigned. These tables miss some clones; where compared with another copy, unresolved V genes account for less than half of the shortfall, and the remainder is unexplained. That table supplies the V and J calls and clone size; D and trimming were determined from the DNA. The sample includes some 700,000 clones, with 90% observed a single time. The ten most abundant clones make up 30% to 35% of the sample.

The rearranged chain carries TRBV4-1 and TRBJ1-5, with the D gene uncertain. Material: memory CD8+ T cells from PBMCs. Interpreted using the paper, the cell subset or site label stands for: CD45RO+ cells pooled with CCR7-negative TemRA cells. This receptor was taken from a young man in good health. Some clones in this sample may be carry-over from other donors' samples. CDR3 sequence: CASSQDGNQPQHF. At the DNA level, the sequence is TGCGCCAGCAGCCAAGACGGAAATCAGCCCCAGCATTTT.